A single sample gave rise to the 25 T cell receptor beta chains below, sequenced in a study of T cells in Graves' hyperthyroidism and ophthalmopathy. RNA transcripts served as the template for amplifying TCR beta CDR3 regions. TCR CDR3 regions were first amplified by RT-PCR with HTBI primers. TCRdb re-derived calls from the multiplex PCR reads in MiXCR, one entry per CDR3 protein. The sample lists fewer than 550,000 distinct CDR3 sequences; around a sixth were seen once. Source material: blood. These receptors were collected from a young woman with Graves' hyperthyroidism.

This clonotype has ten or more counts. The chain couples TRBV2 to TRBJ1-5, with a possible D match to TRBD1 (6 bases). V lost 3 bases and J 4 bases, leaving 16 bases between the germline ends. CDR1 is SNHLY and CDR2 is FYNNEI in the germline V gene. The CDR3 has 16 residues. CDR3 amino acids: CASSDGDGGGNQPQHF. For the CDR3, the DNA is TGTGCCAGCAGTGATGGGGATGGGGGCGGGAATCAGCCCCAGCATTTT.

This clonotype was found a few times. This chain uses TRBV24-1 with TRBJ2-5, with D possibly called TRBD1 or TRBD2 (5 bases each). Germline V gene sequence: CDR1 KGHDR, CDR2 SFDVKD. Trimming took 5 bases from V and 5 from J, leaving 14 bases between them. The CDR3 is made up of 14 amino acids. CDR3 DNA sequence: TGTGCCACCAGTGGGGGGACGGGTTTGGAGACCCAGTACTTC. This encodes CATSGGTGLETQYF.

V gene TRBV11-2 combines with J gene TRBJ2-4, with D possibly being TRBD1 (6 bases). Germline lookup yields CDR1 SGHAT and CDR2 FQNNGV. The germline V and J ends were trimmed by 5 bases and 3 bases, with 17 bases remaining between them. There are 16 residues in the CDR3. The CDR3: CASSPGWGLGKNIQYF. The CDR3 DNA is TGTGCCAGCAGCCCAGGGTGGGGGCTCGGCAAAAACATTCAGTACTTC.

This clonotype was recorded many times. The rearrangement joins TRBV14 to TRBJ2-7; D is uncertain. The CDR3 spans 13 residues. Germline V gene lookup returns CDR1 SGHDN and CDR2 FVKESK. V was clipped by 1 base and J by 2 bases, with 6 bases between them. The CDR3: CASSQVGPYEQYF. DNA for the CDR3: TGTGCCAGCAGCCAAGTCGGGCCCTACGAGCAGTACTTC.

This clonotype was counted ten times or more. This sequence joins TRBV20-1 and TRBJ2-7; 10 bases match TRBD2. The V and J ends lost 5 bases and 1 base, in that order; junction bases with no gene match: 5. The CDR3 runs 14 residues. Germline values: CDR1 DFQATT, CDR2 SNEGSKA (reference sequence). CDR3 nucleotides: TGCAGTGCTTCCCCGGGACTAGCGTCCTACGAGCAGTACTTC. As protein: CSASPGLASYEQYF.

To note about this clonotype: A much larger clone is a single base away; this may be a read error. The conserved phenylalanine or tryptophan is not found at the CDR3 terminus, so this likely reflects a read error. CDR3 sequence (DNA): TGTGCCAGCAGCGTGGCCGGGACTCTCGCTTACAATGAGCAGTTCTCC. This translates into CASSVAGTLAYNEQFS. This sequence joins TRBV9 and TRBJ2-1, with D possibly being TRBD2 (6 bases). V was cut by 2 bases and J by 4 bases, with 16 bases left in between. This CDR3 has 16 amino acids. CDR1 SGDLS and CDR2 YYNGEE come from the germline V gene.

This clonotype occurred many times. The V call is TRBV6-1, the J call TRBJ2-1; D unclear. Trimming pared 3 bases from V and 0 bases from J, leaving 9 bases between. Per germline, CDR1 MNHNS and CDR2 SASEGT. This CDR3 comprises 15 residues. The CDR3 nucleotides read TGTGCCAGCAGTGAGGGTGACGGCTCCTACAATGAGCAGTTCTTC. Translation: CASSEGDGSYNEQFF.

V gene TRBV11-2 combines with J gene TRBJ2-3, with TRBD1 identical over 10 bases. Germline V gene data show CDR1 as SGHAT and CDR2 as FQNNGV. J lost 4 bases, V lost 1 base, and 29 bases had no gene match. The CDR3 consists of 24 residues. The CDR3 DNA reads as TGTGCCAGCAGCTTAGTCTCGGTCCCGCGACAGGGGGCGGCAGATACCCCGCCGGCAGATACGCAGTATTTT. This encodes CASSLVSVPRQGAADTPPADTQYF.

This clonotype came up many times. The V gene is TRBV7-3, the J gene TRBJ2-3, with 8 bases that match TRBD2. Germline V gene data show CDR1 as SGHTA and CDR2 as FQGTGA. With V trimmed by 3 bases and J by 6 bases, 5 bases remained unmatched. This CDR3 is built from 14 residues. CDR3 sequence: CASSFGGGRDTQYF. CDR3 nucleotide sequence: TGTGCCAGCAGCTTCGGGGGGGGGCGTGATACGCAGTATTTT. Using reference TRBV7-3 and TRBJ2-3 for the parts outside the CDR3, the full variable domain is GAGVSQTPSNKVTEKGKYVELRCDPISGHTALYWYRQSLGQGPEFLIYFQGTGAADDSGLPNDRFFAVRPEGSVSTLKIQRTERGDSAVYLCASSFGGGRDTQYFGPGTRLTVL.

This clonotype was seen many times. The chain combines TRBV3-1 with TRBJ2-7, with D possibly being TRBD1 (5 bases). Trimming removed 1 base from V and 5 bases from J, with 12 bases in between. Germline V lookup: CDR1 LGHDT, CDR2 YNNKEL (reference sequence). CDR3 length equals 14 residues. This CDR3 reads CASSQGAGNHEQYF. The CDR3 DNA is TGTGCCAGCAGCCAAGGGGCAGGGAACCACGAGCAGTACTTC.

This clonotype came up many times. This CDR3 reads CASSLAAMGRGNTEAFF. In DNA form, the CDR3 reads TGTGCCAGCAGCCTTGCGGCGATGGGCAGGGGGAACACTGAAGCTTTCTTT. V and J are TRBV7-3 and TRBJ1-1, with D maybe TRBD1 (6 bases). The CDR3 consists of 17 residues. Trimming removed 5 bases from V and 1 base from J, with 20 bases in between. Per germline, CDR1 SGHTA and CDR2 FQGTGA.

The chain links TRBV11-2 to TRBJ1-2; D perhaps matches TRBD1 (5 bases). The V gene lost 0 bases and the J gene lost 3 bases, with 11 bases spanning the gap. CDR3 length equals 15 residues. Germline V lookup: CDR1 SGHAT, CDR2 FQNNGV. In nucleotides, the CDR3 is TGTGCCAGCAGCTTAGATCCTGGGGCTCACTATGGCTACACCTTC. Protein sequence: CASSLDPGAHYGYTF.

This clonotype was observed at least ten times. V usage is TRBV12-3 or TRBV12-4 and J usage is TRBJ1-4; D remains unclear. The CDR3 extends over 16 amino acids. V was trimmed by 5 bases and J by 7 bases, leaving 20 bases between them. The CDR3 sequence is CASSRSGPTFFEKLFF. DNA for the CDR3: TGTGCCAGCAGTCGAAGTGGGCCTACCTTTTTTGAAAAACTGTTTTTT.

This chain joins TRBV14 and TRBJ2-7, with unresolved D. CDR3 length equals 14 residues. The V end was cut by 4 bases, the J end by 0 bases, with 10 bases between. Germline CDR1 reads SGHDN; CDR2 reads FVKESK. The CDR3 region is CASSRGLGSYEQYF. CDR3 nucleotide sequence: TGTGCCAGCAGCCGCGGTCTGGGCTCCTACGAGCAGTACTTC.

There are many counts of this clonotype. J is TRBJ2-3 and V is TRBV5-8, with D perhaps matching TRBD1 or TRBD2 (5 bases each). The CDR3 is made up of 12 amino acids. In germline, CDR1 is SGHTS, CDR2 YDEGEE. The V end lost 1 base, the J end lost 10 bases, and 10 bases lay between the germline ends. CDR3: CASSLWLGAQYF. The CDR3 DNA reads TGTGCCAGCAGCTTGTGGCTGGGGGCGCAGTATTTT.

The sample holds a few counts of this clonotype. The rearrangement joins TRBV11-2 to TRBJ2-3, with 12 bases identical to TRBD2. CDR3 size: 14 residues. V trimming: 4 bases; J trimming: 6 bases; junction bases outside the gene matches: 2. From germline, CDR1 is SGHAT and CDR2 FQNNGV. The CDR3 is CASSSSGGGDTQYF. CDR3 DNA: TGTGCCAGCAGCTCTAGCGGGGGGGGGGATACGCAGTATTTT. Full variable domain (missing parts from reference TRBV11-2 and TRBJ2-3): EAGVAQSPRYKIIEKRQSVAFWCNPISGHATLYWYQQILGQGPKLLIQFQNNGVVDDSQLPKDRFSAERLKGVDSTLKIQPAKLEDSAVYLCASSSSGGGDTQYFGPGTRLTVL.

This clonotype has at least ten counts. The chain employs TRBV10-3 and TRBJ1-5; TRBD1 aligns across 10 bases. Germline V gene lookup returns CDR1 ENHRY and CDR2 SYGVKD. CDR3 length: 15 residues. Trimming removed 0 bases from V and 6 bases from J; junction bases left unmatched: 2. CDR3 sequence (DNA): TGTGCCATCAGTGAGTCGGGACAGGGGATTCAGCCCCAGCATTTT. It codes for CAISESGQGIQPQHF.

This clonotype has only a few counts. The CDR3, as DNA: TGTGCCAGCAGCGGAGACAGTACTAACTATGGCTACACCTTC. Amino acid sequence: CASSGDSTNYGYTF. The chain employs TRBV5-8 and TRBJ1-2, with D tentatively TRBD1 (5 bases). Germline V gene sequence: CDR1 SGHTS, CDR2 YDEGEE. CDR3 size: 14 residues. Trimming pared 4 bases from V and 0 bases from J, leaving 10 bases between.

This clonotype was seen a handful of times. The chain is built from TRBV3-1 and TRBJ2-2; 7 nucleotides align to TRBD1. The germline gives CDR1 LGHDT, CDR2 YNNKEL (reference sequence). This CDR3 region has 16 residues. The ends lost 4 bases at V and 7 bases at J; junction bases unmatched: 12. Here the CDR3 DNA reads TGTGCCAGCAGCCGGGGACAGCTCCTCTGGAGCGGGGAGCTGTTTTTT. It translates to CASSRGQLLWSGELFF.

This clonotype was counted many times. The chain recombines TRBV10-3 with TRBJ2-3, with D possibly being TRBD2 (7 bases). Per germline, CDR1 ENHRY and CDR2 SYGVKD. This CDR3 comprises 15 residues. The V and J ends lost 0 bases and 4 bases respectively, with 11 bases between them. The CDR3 loop is CAISESEGGPDTQYF. As DNA, the CDR3 is TGTGCCATCAGTGAGTCGGAGGGGGGGCCAGATACGCAGTATTTT.

The chain joins TRBV5-1 to TRBJ2-2, with unresolved D. This CDR3 spans 15 amino acids. V was cut by 0 bases and J by 5 bases, with 11 bases left in between. Germline V CDR1 and CDR2: SGHRS, YFSETQ. This CDR3 reads CASSLADTRTGELFF. CDR3 sequence (DNA): TGCGCCAGCAGCTTGGCAGACACCCGGACCGGGGAGCTGTTTTTT. Drawing the rest from reference TRBV5-1 and TRBJ2-2, the complete variable domain is KAGVTQTPRYLIKTRGQQVTLSCSPISGHRSVSWYQQTPGQGLQFLFEYFSETQRNKGNFPGRFSGRQFSNSRSEMNVSTLELGDSALYLCASSLADTRTGELFFGEGSRLTVL.

The table lists this clonotype with many counts. The chain couples TRBV27 to TRBJ2-1; D call uncertain. The germline V gene has CDR1 MNHEY and CDR2 SMNVEV (reference sequence). The CDR3 sequence is 12 residues long. Trimming cost V 2 bases and J 10 bases, with 9 bases left between them. CDR3: CASSLPAGEQFF. The CDR3 DNA reads as TGTGCCAGCAGTTTACCAGCCGGGGAGCAGTTCTTC.

At least ten counts were recorded for this clonotype. The chain joins TRBV7-8 to TRBJ2-7; 7 bases line up with TRBD1. V was pared by 1 base and J by 9 bases, with 9 bases of the junction left unmatched. CDR1 is SGHVS, CDR2 FQNEAQ, per germline. The CDR3 loop spans 14 amino acids. CDR3 nucleotides: TGTGCCAGCAGCTTAGAACGACGGGACAGCCGGCAGTACTTC. Amino acids: CASSLERRDSRQYF.

This clonotype was picked up many times. The chain carries TRBV7-6 and TRBJ1-6; D unclear. Deletions cut 2 bases from V and 7 bases from J, with 6 bases between. This CDR3 has 13 residues. Looked up from germline, CDR1 is SGHVS and CDR2 is FNYEAQ. The CDR3, as DNA: TGTGCCAGCAGCTTAAGGGCGAATTCACCCCTCCACTTT. Amino acid sequence: CASSLRANSPLHF.

This clonotype appeared many times. The rearrangement uses TRBV5-1 and TRBJ1-6; the D gene is possibly TRBD1 (5 bases). V gave up 4 bases and J gave up 0 bases, with 11 bases separating them. The germline V gene has CDR1 SGHRS and CDR2 YFSETQ. This CDR3 is built from 16 residues. DNA of the CDR3: TGCGCCAGCAGCATGGGGACGGTCTCCTATAATTCACCCCTCCACTTT. Amino acid sequence: CASSMGTVSYNSPLHF. Filled out from reference TRBV5-1 and TRBJ1-6, the complete variable domain reads KAGVTQTPRYLIKTRGQQVTLSCSPISGHRSVSWYQQTPGQGLQFLFEYFSETQRNKGNFPGRFSGRQFSNSRSEMNVSTLELGDSALYLCASSMGTVSYNSPLHFGNGTRLTVT.